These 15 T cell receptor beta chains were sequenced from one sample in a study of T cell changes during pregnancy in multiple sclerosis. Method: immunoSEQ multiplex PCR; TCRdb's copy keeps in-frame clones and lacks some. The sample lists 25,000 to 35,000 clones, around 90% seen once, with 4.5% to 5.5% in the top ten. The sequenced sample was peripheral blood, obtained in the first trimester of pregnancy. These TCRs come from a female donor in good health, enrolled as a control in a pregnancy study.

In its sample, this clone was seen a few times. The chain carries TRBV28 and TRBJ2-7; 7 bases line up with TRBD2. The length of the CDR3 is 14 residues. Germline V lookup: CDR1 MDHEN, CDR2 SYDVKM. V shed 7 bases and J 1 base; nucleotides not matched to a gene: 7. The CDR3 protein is CASTRAGTSYEQYF. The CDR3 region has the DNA TGTGCCAGCACTCGAGCGGGGACTTCCTACGAGCAGTACTTC. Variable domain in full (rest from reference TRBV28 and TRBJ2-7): DVKVTQSSRYLVKRTGEKVFLECVQDMDHENMFWYRQDPGLGLRLIYFSYDVKMKEKGDIPEGYSVSREKKERFSLILESASTNQTSMYLCASTRAGTSYEQYFGPGTRLTVT.

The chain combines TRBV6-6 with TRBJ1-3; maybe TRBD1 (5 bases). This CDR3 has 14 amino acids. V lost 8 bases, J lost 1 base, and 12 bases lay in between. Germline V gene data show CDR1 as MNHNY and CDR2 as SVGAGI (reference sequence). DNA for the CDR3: TGTGCCAGCTCAATCGGGGGGTCTGGAAACACCATATATTTT. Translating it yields CASSIGGSGNTIYF.

CDR3 nucleotide sequence: TGTGCCAGTAGTATTGCTAGCGCCTACAATGAGCAGTTCTTC. Amino acids: CASSIASAYNEQFF. This rearrangement joins TRBV19 to TRBJ2-1; TRBD2 might be the D (6 bases). The germline V gene encodes CDR1 LNHDA and CDR2 SQIVND (reference sequence). Trimming left V 3 bases short and J 2 bases short, with 8 bases between. The CDR3 runs to 14 residues.

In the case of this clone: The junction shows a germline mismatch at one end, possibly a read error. DNA for the CDR3: TGTGCCAGCAGTTTAGTCGGTACAGCGGGGAGTTTT. It yields the protein CASSLVGTAGSF. This chain joins TRBV28 and TRBJ2-2, with TRBD2 identical over 7 bases. Germline V gene lookup returns CDR1 MDHEN and CDR2 SYDVKM. This CDR3 contains 12 residues.

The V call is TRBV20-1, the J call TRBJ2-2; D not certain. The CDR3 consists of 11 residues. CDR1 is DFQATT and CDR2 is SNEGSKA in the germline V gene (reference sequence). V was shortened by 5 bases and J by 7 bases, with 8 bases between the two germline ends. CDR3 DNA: TGCAGTGCTGTAGTTCGCGGGGAGCTGTTTTTT. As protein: CSAVVRGELFF.

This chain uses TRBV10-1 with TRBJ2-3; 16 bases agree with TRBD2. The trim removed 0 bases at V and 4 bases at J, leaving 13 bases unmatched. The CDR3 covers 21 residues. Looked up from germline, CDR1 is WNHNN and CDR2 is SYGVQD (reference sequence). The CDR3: CASSESRGLAGGRQFPDTQYF. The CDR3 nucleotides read TGCGCCAGCAGTGAGTCCAGGGGACTAGCGGGGGGGCGGCAGTTTCCAGATACGCAGTATTTT.

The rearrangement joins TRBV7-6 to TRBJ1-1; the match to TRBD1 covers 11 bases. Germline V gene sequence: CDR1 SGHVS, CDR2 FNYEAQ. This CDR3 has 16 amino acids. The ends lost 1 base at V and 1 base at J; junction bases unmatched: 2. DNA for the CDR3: TGTGCCAGCAGCTTAGGCGGGACAGGGGGGAACACTGAAGCTTTCTTT. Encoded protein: CASSLGGTGGNTEAFF.

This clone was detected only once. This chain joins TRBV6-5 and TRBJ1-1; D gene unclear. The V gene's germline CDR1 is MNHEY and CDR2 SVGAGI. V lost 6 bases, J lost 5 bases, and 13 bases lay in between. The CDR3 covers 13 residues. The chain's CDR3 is CASSRGGRTEAFF. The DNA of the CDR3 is TGTGCCAGCAGCCGGGGAGGTAGAACTGAAGCTTTCTTT.

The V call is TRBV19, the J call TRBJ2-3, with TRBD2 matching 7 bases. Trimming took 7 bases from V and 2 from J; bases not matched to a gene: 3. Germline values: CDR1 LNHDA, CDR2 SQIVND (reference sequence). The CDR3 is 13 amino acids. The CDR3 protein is CASTAGFTDTQYF. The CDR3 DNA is TGTGCCAGTACAGCGGGGTTCACAGATACGCAGTATTTT.

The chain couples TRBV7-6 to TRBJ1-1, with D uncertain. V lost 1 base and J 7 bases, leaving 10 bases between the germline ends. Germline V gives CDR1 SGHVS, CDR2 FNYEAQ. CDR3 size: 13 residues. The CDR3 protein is CASSLVGGVEAFF. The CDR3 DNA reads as TGTGCCAGCAGCTTAGTTGGCGGGGTTGAAGCTTTCTTT.

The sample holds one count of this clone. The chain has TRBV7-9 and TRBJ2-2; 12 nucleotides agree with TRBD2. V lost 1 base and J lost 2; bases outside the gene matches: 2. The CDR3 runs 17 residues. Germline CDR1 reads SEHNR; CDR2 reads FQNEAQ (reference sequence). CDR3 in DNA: TGTGCCAGCAGCTTAGGACTAGCGGGAGTTAACACCGGGGAGCTGTTTTTT. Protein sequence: CASSLGLAGVNTGELFF.

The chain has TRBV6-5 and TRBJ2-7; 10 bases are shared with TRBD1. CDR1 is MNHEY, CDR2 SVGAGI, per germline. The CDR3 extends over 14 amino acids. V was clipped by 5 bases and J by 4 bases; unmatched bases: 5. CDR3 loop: CASSKTGGRYEQYF. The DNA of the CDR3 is TGTGCCAGCAGTAAGACAGGGGGCAGGTACGAGCAGTACTTC.

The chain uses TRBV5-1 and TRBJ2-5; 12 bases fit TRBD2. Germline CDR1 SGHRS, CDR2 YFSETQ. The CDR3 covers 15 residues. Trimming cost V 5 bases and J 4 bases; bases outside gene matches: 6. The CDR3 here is CASSRLAGVGETQYF. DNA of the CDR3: TGCGCCAGCAGTAGACTAGCGGGGGTAGGAGAGACCCAGTACTTC. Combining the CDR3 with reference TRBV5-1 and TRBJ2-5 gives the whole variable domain KAGVTQTPRYLIKTRGQQVTLSCSPISGHRSVSWYQQTPGQGLQFLFEYFSETQRNKGNFPGRFSGRQFSNSRSEMNVSTLELGDSALYLCASSRLAGVGETQYFGPGTRLLVL.

The CDR3 loop reads CASSGAGGRFEQYF. The CDR3 coding sequence is TGTGCCAGCAGTGGTGCGGGGGGCCGCTTCGAGCAGTACTTC. The chain combines TRBV6-1 with TRBJ2-7, with 8 bases fitting TRBD2. Trimming took 4 bases from V and 6 from J; bases not matched to a gene: 8. CDR3 length: 14 residues. CDR1 and CDR2 from the germline V gene are MNHNS and SASEGT.

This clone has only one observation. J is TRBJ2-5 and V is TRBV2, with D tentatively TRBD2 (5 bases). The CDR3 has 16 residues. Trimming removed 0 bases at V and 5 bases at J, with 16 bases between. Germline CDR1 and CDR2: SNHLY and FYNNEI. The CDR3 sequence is CASSEALWSRGETQYF. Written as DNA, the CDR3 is TGTGCCAGCAGTGAAGCGCTATGGAGTCGAGGGGAGACCCAGTACTTC.